A selection of T cell receptor beta chains follows, all from one sample in a study of cytomegalovirus exposure and HLA in healthy donors. Profiling relied on immunoSEQ multiplex PCR, and the TCRdb table lists in-frame clones only, not all of them. The sample lists a few hundred thousand clones; 70% to 85% were seen once. The sample comprised PBMCs. The receptor set was obtained from a girl between 2 and 10 years old in good health and CMV-seronegative. The CDR3 runs from the conserved cysteine through the conserved F or W. A D gene is named only where the DNA matches it firmly. Rows may omit the clone size; those that give it use once, few, many or a size class.

abundance: -
j_gene: TRBJ2-1
d_gene: TRBD2
len: 17
v_gene: TRBV4-2
CDR3nt: TGTGCCAGCAGCCAAGATAGTTCTAGCGGGGGGGCCAGTGAGCAGTTCTTC
CDR3aa: CASSQDSSSGGASEQFF

abundance: few
j_gene: TRBJ2-2
d_gene: -
len: 12
v_gene: TRBV7-9
CDR3nt: TGTGCCAGCACCTCAGGGACCGGGGAGCTGTTTTTT
CDR3aa: CASTSGTGELFF

abundance: -
j_gene: TRBJ2-1
d_gene: TRBD2
len: 15
v_gene: TRBV9
CDR3nt: TGTGCCAGCAGACAACTAGCGGACCCTTTCAGTGAGCAGTTCTTC
CDR3aa: CASRQLADPFSEQFF

abundance: -
j_gene: TRBJ1-2
d_gene: -
len: 14
v_gene: TRBV5-6
CDR3nt: TGTGCCAGCAGCTTGGAAGTGACACCCTATGGCTACACCTTC
CDR3aa: CASSLEVTPYGYTF

abundance: -
j_gene: TRBJ2-5
d_gene: TRBD1
len: 12
v_gene: TRBV29-1
CDR3nt: TGCAGCGTGGACAGGGGGTCGGAGACCCAGTACTTC
CDR3aa: CSVDRGSETQYF

abundance: -
j_gene: TRBJ2-6
d_gene: TRBD1
len: 17
v_gene: TRBV7-2
CDR3nt: TGTGCCAGCAGCTTTCGGGGACAGGGAGGGAAGTGGGCCGTCCTGACTTTC
CDR3aa: CASSFRGQGGKWAVLTF

abundance: few
j_gene: TRBJ2-3
d_gene: -
len: 16
v_gene: TRBV10-3
CDR3nt: TGTGCCATCAGTGAGTTGGGACTGGGCGGCACAGATACGCAGTATTTT
CDR3aa: CAISELGLGGTDTQYF

abundance: few
j_gene: TRBJ2-2
d_gene: -
len: 14
v_gene: TRBV5-1
CDR3nt: TGCGCCAGCAGCTTGAAAAGTGTGACAGGGGAGCTGTTTTTT
CDR3aa: CASSLKSVTGELFF

abundance: -
j_gene: TRBJ1-1
d_gene: -
len: 12
v_gene: TRBV5-5
CDR3nt: TGTGCCAGCAGCTTGGAGACAGTCGAAGCTTTCTTT
CDR3aa: CASSLETVEAFF

abundance: -
j_gene: TRBJ2-7
d_gene: TRBD1
len: 16
v_gene: TRBV4-1
CDR3nt: TGCGCCAGCAGCCAAGAAAAAAGACAGGGCCTCTACGAGCAGTACTTC
CDR3aa: CASSQEKRQGLYEQYF

abundance: -
j_gene: TRBJ2-1
d_gene: TRBD1
len: 15
v_gene: TRBV7-6
CDR3nt: TGTGCCAGCAGCTTATGGGGACAGGGAACCAATGAGCAGTTCTTC
CDR3aa: CASSLWGQGTNEQFF

abundance: -
j_gene: TRBJ1-2
d_gene: -
len: 13
v_gene: TRBV7-9
CDR3nt: TGTGCCAGCAGCGTAAGGGGAGGCTATGGCTACACCTTC
CDR3aa: CASSVRGGYGYTF

abundance: -
j_gene: TRBJ2-7
d_gene: TRBD1
len: 14
v_gene: TRBV9
CDR3nt: TGTGCCAGCAGCGCGGGACAGGGGGCTATCGAGCAGTACTTC
CDR3aa: CASSAGQGAIEQYF

abundance: -
j_gene: TRBJ1-4
d_gene: -
len: 15
v_gene: TRBV6-6
CDR3nt: TGTGCCAGCAGGAACTACATCGGACTTTATGAAAAACTGTTTTTT
CDR3aa: CASRNYIGLYEKLFF

abundance: -
j_gene: TRBJ1-1
d_gene: -
len: 12
v_gene: TRBV7-9
CDR3nt: TGTGCCAGCAGCTTAGTTGAGAAAGAAGCTTTCTTT
CDR3aa: CASSLVEKEAFF

abundance: few
j_gene: TRBJ1-1
d_gene: -
len: 13
v_gene: TRBV6-1
CDR3nt: TGTGCCAGCAATCTCGCGGAGAACACTGAAGCTTTCTTT
CDR3aa: CASNLAENTEAFF

abundance: -
j_gene: TRBJ2-1
d_gene: TRBD2
len: 13
v_gene: TRBV18
CDR3nt: TGTGCCAGCGATGGACTAGGGGTTCCCGGGCAGTTCTTC
CDR3aa: CASDGLGVPGQFF

abundance: -
j_gene: TRBJ2-7
d_gene: -
len: 18
v_gene: TRBV4-1
CDR3nt: TGCGCCAGCAGGCAAGGTCTAACGCTTGGCGGGTTGGTCTACGAGCAGTACTTC
CDR3aa: CASRQGLTLGGLVYEQYF

abundance: -
j_gene: TRBJ2-7
d_gene: TRBD1
len: 14
v_gene: TRBV19
CDR3nt: TGTGCCAGTAGTGCCGGGACAGGGCCACTCGAGCAGTACTTC
CDR3aa: CASSAGTGPLEQYF

abundance: -
j_gene: TRBJ2-2
d_gene: -
len: 15
v_gene: TRBV19
CDR3nt: TGTGCCAGCACGTACGACAGGCTACGCACCGGGGAGCTGTTTTTT
CDR3aa: CASTYDRLRTGELFF

abundance: once
j_gene: TRBJ2-2
d_gene: TRBD1
len: 16
v_gene: TRBV30
CDR3nt: TGTGCCTGGAGTAGGGACAGGGTGCGGGGCACCGGGGAGCTGTTTTTT
CDR3aa: CAWSRDRVRGTGELFF

abundance: -
j_gene: TRBJ1-5
d_gene: -
len: 20
v_gene: TRBV13
CDR3nt: TGTGCCAGCAGCTTAGGCCCCCCCGGCGATGGGAGGAAATCGCGTCAGCCCCAGCATTTT
CDR3aa: CASSLGPPGDGRKSRQPQHF

abundance: -
j_gene: TRBJ2-3
d_gene: -
len: 15
v_gene: TRBV16
CDR3nt: TGTGCCAGCAGCCAATCTAGACAACTCACAGATACGCAGTATTTT
CDR3aa: CASSQSRQLTDTQYF

abundance: -
j_gene: TRBJ2-5
d_gene: -
len: 15
v_gene: TRBV6-6
CDR3nt: TGTGCCAGCAGCGCTTCCATATGGGTCCAAGAGGTCCAGTACTTC
CDR3aa: CASSASIWVQEVQYF

abundance: -
j_gene: TRBJ2-1
d_gene: -
len: 14
v_gene: TRBV7-3
CDR3nt: TGTGCCAGCAGCTTAGTGGCGGGGAGCAATGAGCAGTTCTTC
CDR3aa: CASSLVAGSNEQFF

abundance: -
j_gene: TRBJ2-7
d_gene: TRBD2
len: 14
v_gene: TRBV13
CDR3nt: TGTGCCAGCAGGCGGGGGTTAGGGACCTACGAGCAGTACTTC
CDR3aa: CASRRGLGTYEQYF

abundance: -
j_gene: TRBJ1-3
d_gene: -
len: 15
v_gene: TRBV6-1
CDR3nt: TGTGCCAGCAGTGGGATGACAGGCTCTGGAAACACCATATATTTT
CDR3aa: CASSGMTGSGNTIYF

abundance: once
j_gene: TRBJ1-1
d_gene: -
len: 16
v_gene: TRBV7-9
CDR3nt: TGTGCCAGCAGCTTAGCCCGGGAGCGCATGAACACTGAAGCTTTCTTT
CDR3aa: CASSLARERMNTEAFF

abundance: once
j_gene: TRBJ2-1
d_gene: TRBD2
len: 11
v_gene: TRBV11-3
CDR3nt: TGTGCCAGCGCGGGGGACAATGAGCAGTTCTTC
CDR3aa: CASAGDNEQFF

abundance: once
j_gene: TRBJ2-5
d_gene: TRBD1
len: 15
v_gene: TRBV6-1
CDR3nt: TGTGCCAGCAGTAGTACAGGGGGAGTGGGAGAGACCCAGTACTTC
CDR3aa: CASSSTGGVGETQYF

abundance: -
j_gene: TRBJ1-6
d_gene: TRBD1
len: 12
v_gene: TRBV6-5
CDR3nt: TGTGCCAGCAGTTATACAGGGGAGGCCCTCCACTTT
CDR3aa: CASSYTGEALHF

abundance: -
j_gene: TRBJ1-1
d_gene: -
len: 13
v_gene: TRBV6-5
CDR3nt: TGTGCCAGCAGTTACGCGGTCGGCACTGAAGCTTTCTTT
CDR3aa: CASSYAVGTEAFF

abundance: -
j_gene: TRBJ2-1
d_gene: TRBD2
len: 14
v_gene: TRBV7-6
CDR3nt: TGTGCCAGCAGCTTAGGCGGGGGGTACAATGAGCAGTTCTTC
CDR3aa: CASSLGGGYNEQFF

abundance: once
j_gene: TRBJ2-5
d_gene: -
len: 14
v_gene: TRBV29-1
CDR3nt: TGCAGCGTTCGTTTGACGGGACTCGGAGGGACCCAGTACTTC
CDR3aa: CSVRLTGLGGTQYF

abundance: -
j_gene: TRBJ2-3
d_gene: TRBD2
len: 16
v_gene: TRBV5-1
CDR3nt: TGCGCCAGCAGCCTCGGGACTAGCGGGGGCGGGGATACGCAGTATTTT
CDR3aa: CASSLGTSGGGDTQYF

abundance: few
j_gene: TRBJ2-4
d_gene: TRBD1
len: 15
v_gene: TRBV7-3
CDR3nt: TGTGCCAGCAGCTTGGTCGGGGGACAGGGAAACATTCAGTACTTC
CDR3aa: CASSLVGGQGNIQYF

abundance: -
j_gene: TRBJ2-1
d_gene: TRBD1
len: 19
v_gene: TRBV7-9
CDR3nt: TGTGCCAGCAGCCAGCGGGGGACAGGGGGCCCGAGCTCCTACAATGAGCAGTTCTTC
CDR3aa: CASSQRGTGGPSSYNEQFF

abundance: -
j_gene: TRBJ1-1
d_gene: TRBD1
len: 18
v_gene: TRBV5-6
CDR3nt: TGTGCCAGCAGCTTTTATTCGGACAGGGGTGGTTTCGGGACTGAAGCTTTCTTT
CDR3aa: CASSFYSDRGGFGTEAFF

abundance: few
j_gene: TRBJ2-5
d_gene: -
len: 13
v_gene: TRBV6-1
CDR3nt: TGTGCCACCCGACAGGACGTTGTGCAGACCCAGTACTTC
CDR3aa: CATRQDVVQTQYF

abundance: -
j_gene: TRBJ1-5
d_gene: TRBD1
len: 13
v_gene: TRBV6-5
CDR3nt: TGTGCCAGCAGCGGGACAGGGATTCAGCCCCAGCATTTT
CDR3aa: CASSGTGIQPQHF

abundance: -
j_gene: TRBJ2-4
d_gene: -
len: 14
v_gene: TRBV6-1
CDR3nt: TGTGCCAGCACCAGGGGGGTGGACGAAAACATTCAGTACTTC
CDR3aa: CASTRGVDENIQYF

abundance: few
j_gene: TRBJ2-7
d_gene: TRBD1
len: 14
v_gene: TRBV6-1
CDR3nt: TGTGCCAGCAGTGTTTACTCAGGGGGCTACGAGCAGTACTTC
CDR3aa: CASSVYSGGYEQYF

abundance: once
j_gene: TRBJ1-1
d_gene: TRBD1
len: 14
v_gene: TRBV11-3
CDR3nt: TGTGCCAGCAGCCCTGGGACAGGGCAGACTGAAGCTTTCTTT
CDR3aa: CASSPGTGQTEAFF

abundance: -
j_gene: TRBJ2-2
d_gene: TRBD2
len: 17
v_gene: TRBV19
CDR3nt: TGTGCCAGTGAGGGACTAGCGGGAGCCCCGGACACCGGGGAGCTGTTTTTT
CDR3aa: CASEGLAGAPDTGELFF

abundance: -
j_gene: TRBJ2-7
d_gene: TRBD1
len: 17
v_gene: TRBV10-3
CDR3nt: TGTGCCATCAGGTGGCGACAGGGACAGGGGGGCTCCTACGAGCAGTACTTC
CDR3aa: CAIRWRQGQGGSYEQYF

abundance: -
j_gene: TRBJ2-7
d_gene: -
len: 13
v_gene: TRBV4-1
CDR3nt: TGCGCCAGCAGCCACACGGGTACCTACGAGCAGTACTTC
CDR3aa: CASSHTGTYEQYF

abundance: few
j_gene: TRBJ2-7
d_gene: TRBD1
len: 16
v_gene: TRBV5-1
CDR3nt: TGCGCCAGCAGCTTGGCCGGGACAGGGGTCTCCTACGAGCAGTACTTC
CDR3aa: CASSLAGTGVSYEQYF

abundance: once
j_gene: TRBJ1-3
d_gene: -
len: 13
v_gene: TRBV18
CDR3nt: TGTGCCAGCTCCTCACGCTCGCAGGACACCATATATTTT
CDR3aa: CASSSRSQDTIYF

abundance: -
j_gene: TRBJ1-5
d_gene: -
len: 14
v_gene: TRBV2
CDR3nt: TGTGCCAGCAGTGAAGGGTTCGGTAATCAGCCCCAGCATTTT
CDR3aa: CASSEGFGNQPQHF

abundance: once
j_gene: TRBJ2-7
d_gene: -
len: 14
v_gene: TRBV30
CDR3nt: TGTGCCTGGAGTACACTCCTCGGGACCTACGAGCAGTACTTC
CDR3aa: CAWSTLLGTYEQYF